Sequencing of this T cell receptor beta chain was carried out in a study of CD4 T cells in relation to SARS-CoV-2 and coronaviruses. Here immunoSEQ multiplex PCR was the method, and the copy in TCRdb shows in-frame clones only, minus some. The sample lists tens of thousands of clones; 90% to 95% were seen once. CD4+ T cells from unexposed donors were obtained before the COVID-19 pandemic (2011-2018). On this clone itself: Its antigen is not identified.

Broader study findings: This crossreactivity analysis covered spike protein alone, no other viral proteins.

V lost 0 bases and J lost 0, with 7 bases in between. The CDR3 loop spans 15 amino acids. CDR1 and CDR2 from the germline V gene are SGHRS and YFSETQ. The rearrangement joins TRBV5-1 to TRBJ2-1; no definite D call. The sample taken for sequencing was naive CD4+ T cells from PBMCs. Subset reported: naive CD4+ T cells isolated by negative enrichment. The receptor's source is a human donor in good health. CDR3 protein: CASSLGQSSYNEQFF. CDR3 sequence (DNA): TGCGCCAGCAGCTTGGGCCAGTCCTCCTACAATGAGCAGTTCTTC.